These 21 T cell receptor beta chains were all obtained from the same sample, sequenced in a study of blood T cell repertoires in COVID-19. The assay was immunoSEQ multiplex PCR, and TCRdb's table has in-frame clones only and misses some. Among approximately 140,000 clones listed, 84% were seen once. Sample: peripheral blood. Source of these receptors: a man in his 70s with acute or convalescent COVID-19.

Comment on this clone: At one boundary the junction diverges from the germline segment, which might be a read error. Here the CDR3 reads CARSVVPGGAGGPSDTQYF. DNA for the CDR3: TGTGCCCGCAGCGTAGTCCCCGGGGGAGCGGGGGGGCCTTCAGATACGCAGTATTTT. This chain joins TRBV9 and TRBJ2-3; 10 bases align to TRBD2. This CDR3 comprises 19 residues. Germline V gene data show CDR1 as SGDLS and CDR2 as YYNGEE.

This clone was observed a single time. The V and J genes are TRBV3-1 (or the pseudogene TRBV3-2) and TRBJ2-5, with 8 bases matching TRBD2. Trimming removed 4 bases from V and 4 bases from J; junction bases left unmatched: 8. The CDR3 is 15 residues long. The V gene's germline CDR1 is LGHDT and CDR2 YNNKEL (reference sequence). The CDR3 loop is CASSPQRERGETQYF. CDR3 sequence (DNA): TGTGCCAGCAGCCCTCAGCGGGAGAGAGGAGAGACCCAGTACTTC.

The chain links TRBV19 to TRBJ2-5; 9 bases agree with TRBD2. V was pared by 5 bases and J by 3 bases, with 7 bases of the junction left unmatched. The CDR3 loop spans 15 amino acids. CDR1 is LNHDA and CDR2 is SQIVND in the germline V gene (reference sequence). The CDR3 DNA sequence: TGTGCCAGTAGTGCCCACCTAGCGGGAAAAGAGACCCAGTACTTC. It is translated as CASSAHLAGKETQYF.

This clone was seen once. The chain recombines TRBV19 with TRBJ2-3; TRBD2 might be the D (6 bases). The V end was cut by 8 bases, the J end by 0 bases, with 12 bases between. The CDR3 loop spans 14 amino acids. Germline V gene data show CDR1 as LNHDA and CDR2 as SQIVND (reference sequence). CDR3 nucleotide sequence: TGTGCCAGTTCGACTAGTGCTAGCACAGATACGCAGTATTTT. As protein: CASSTSASTDTQYF.

The V call is TRBV7-2, the J call TRBJ2-1, with 8 bases identical to TRBD2. CDR1 is SGHTA, CDR2 FQGNSA, per germline. CDR3 length: 17 residues. The ends lost 2 bases at V and 0 bases at J; junction bases unmatched: 6. The CDR3: CASSLSAGGLSYNEQFF. CDR3 DNA sequence: TGTGCCAGCAGCTTATCTGCGGGGGGCCTCTCCTACAATGAGCAGTTCTTC.

This clone has only one observation. Here the CDR3 DNA reads TGTGCCAGCTCAGTAGGACAGGGTGGGAACACTGAAGCTTTCTTT. Protein: CASSVGQGGNTEAFF. V usage is TRBV18 and J usage is TRBJ1-1; 8 nucleotides line up with TRBD1. With V trimmed by 5 bases and J by 1 base, 6 bases remained unmatched. The V gene's germline CDR1 is KGHSH and CDR2 LQKENI. CDR3 length: 15 amino acids.

V and J are TRBV5-1 and TRBJ2-7; TRBD1 is a possible D gene (6 bases). The CDR3 is 16 amino acids. The germline V and J ends were trimmed by 4 bases and 6 bases, with 23 bases remaining between them. Germline V CDR1 and CDR2: SGHRS, YFSETQ. The CDR3: CASSRDKIGGAGEQYF. The DNA for the CDR3 is TGCGCCAGCAGCCGGGACAAAATTGGGGGCGCGGGCGAGCAGTACTTC. The full variable domain, with the rest looked up from reference TRBV5-1 and TRBJ2-7, is KAGVTQTPRYLIKTRGQQVTLSCSPISGHRSVSWYQQTPGQGLQFLFEYFSETQRNKGNFPGRFSGRQFSNSRSEMNVSTLELGDSALYLCASSRDKIGGAGEQYFGPGTRLTVT.

The chain is built from TRBV4-1 and TRBJ1-5; weak D call: TRBD1 (6 bases). The CDR3 spans 15 residues. V lost 1 base and J 4 bases, leaving 11 bases between the germline ends. Germline V CDR1 and CDR2: MGHRA, YSYEKL. This chain's CDR3 is CASSQGGQSNQPQHF. In DNA form, the CDR3 reads TGCGCCAGCAGCCAAGGAGGACAGAGTAATCAGCCCCAGCATTTT.

The rearrangement uses TRBV6-4 and TRBJ2-1, with 8 positions matching TRBD1. The CDR3 runs 14 residues. Germline V lookup: CDR1 MRHNA, CDR2 SNTAGT. V lost 6 bases, J lost 12 bases, and 13 bases stayed unmatched. DNA of the CDR3: TGTGCCAGCAGCCGGGACAGGTGGACAAAAGGGCAGTTCTTC. Translated, it gives CASSRDRWTKGQFF.

The chain combines TRBV6-5 with TRBJ1-1, with TRBD1 as a possible D gene (5 bases). V was shortened by 6 bases and J by 9 bases, with 11 bases between the two germline ends. The V gene's germline CDR1 is MNHEY and CDR2 SVGAGI. This CDR3 is built from 11 residues. CDR3 sequence reads: CASRATVKAFF. Here the CDR3 DNA reads TGTGCCAGCAGGGCGACAGTGAAAGCTTTCTTT.

This chain links TRBV5-1 with TRBJ2-7; 8 bases match TRBD1. This CDR3 is built from 15 residues. V trimming: 4 bases; J trimming: 3 bases; junction bases outside the gene matches: 9. Germline V gene data show CDR1 as SGHRS and CDR2 as YFSETQ. DNA of the CDR3: TGCGCCAGCAGCCGAGGGACAGGTCCTGGCTACGAGCAGTACTTC. Translated, it gives CASSRGTGPGYEQYF.

The chain links TRBV24-1 to TRBJ2-1, with 7 bases identical to TRBD1. This CDR3 has 14 residues. V was pared by 4 bases and J by 7 bases, with 6 bases of the junction left unmatched. The germline V gene has CDR1 KGHDR and CDR2 SFDVKD. CDR3 loop: CATSEPSRGNEQFF. The CDR3 nucleotides are TGTGCCACCAGTGAGCCTAGCAGGGGGAATGAGCAGTTCTTC.

The CDR3 sequence: CASSLAGTEQETQYF. Here the CDR3 DNA reads TGCGCCAGCAGCTTGGCCGGGACAGAACAAGAGACCCAGTACTTC. This chain links TRBV5-1 with TRBJ2-5; 7 nucleotides line up with TRBD1. Looked up from germline, CDR1 is SGHRS and CDR2 is YFSETQ. The trim removed 0 bases at V and 2 bases at J, leaving 4 bases unmatched. This CDR3 comprises 15 residues.

This clone was seen a few times. This chain uses TRBV7-2 with TRBJ2-3; 11 bases match TRBD2. This CDR3 is 16 amino acids long. Germline V gives CDR1 SGHTA, CDR2 FQGNSA. V lost 5 bases and J lost 4; bases outside the gene matches: 8. In DNA form, the CDR3 reads TGTGCCAGCAGCCCCCGACTAGCGGGGCTTCCAGATACGCAGTATTTT. Translated, it gives CASSPRLAGLPDTQYF. The full variable domain, in which reference TRBV7-2 and TRBJ2-3 provide the parts outside the CDR3, is GAGVSQSPSNKVTEKGKDVELRCDPISGHTALYWYRQSLGQGLEFLIYFQGNSAPDKSGLPSDRFSAERTGGSVSTLTIQRTQQEDSAVYLCASSPRLAGLPDTQYFGPGTRLTVL.

The CDR3 here is CASSPNNPFRQGVSSPLHF. The CDR3 nucleotides are TGTGCCAGCAGCCCTAACAACCCCTTCAGGCAGGGCGTGAGTTCACCCCTCCACTTT. This chain links TRBV27 with TRBJ1-6; a possible D gene is TRBD1 (5 bases). The germline CDR1 and CDR2 sequences are MNHEY and SMNVEV (reference sequence). Between the trimmed V and J ends, which lost 6 bases and 9 bases, there was a span of 30 bases. The CDR3 runs to 19 residues.

The V gene is TRBV19, the J gene TRBJ2-5; 9 bases are a match to TRBD2. The CDR3 sequence is 15 residues long. The V and J ends lost 5 bases and 0 bases, in that order; junction bases with no gene match: 4. The germline V gene has CDR1 LNHDA and CDR2 SQIVND (reference sequence). This CDR3 reads CASSASGMYQETQYF. The DNA of the CDR3 is TGTGCCAGTAGTGCTAGCGGGATGTACCAAGAGACCCAGTACTTC.

The V gene is TRBV6-5, the J gene TRBJ2-7, with D maybe TRBD2 (5 bases). Germline V lookup: CDR1 MNHEY, CDR2 SVGAGI. This CDR3 is built from 12 residues. V lost 6 bases and J 5 bases, leaving 11 bases between the germline ends. The DNA of the CDR3 is TGTGCCAGCAGCCGGACCGGGAACGAGCAGTACTTC. Its protein product is CASSRTGNEQYF.

The chain links TRBV28 to TRBJ1-6, with D tentatively TRBD1 (5 bases). V was pared by 3 bases and J by 14 bases, with 20 bases between. In germline, CDR1 is MDHEN, CDR2 SYDVKM. The CDR3 is made up of 15 amino acids. This chain's CDR3 is CASSFGAGRTASLHF. DNA of the CDR3: TGTGCCAGCAGTTTCGGGGCGGGGCGGACCGCGTCCCTCCACTTT.

The gene calls are TRBV2 and TRBJ2-7; perhaps TRBD2 as D (5 bases). In germline, CDR1 is SNHLY, CDR2 FYNNEI. CDR3 length: 15 residues. Trimming removed 5 bases at V and 6 bases at J, with 20 bases between. The CDR3 DNA follows: TGTGCCAGCAGTAAAGAACTAGTTGTTGACGGCGAGCAGTACTTC. It yields the protein CASSKELVVDGEQYF.

The sample holds a few counts of this clone. V gene TRBV7-8 combines with J gene TRBJ2-7; 8 bases align to TRBD2. V lost 5 bases and J lost 2; bases outside the gene matches: 11. Germline V lookup: CDR1 SGHVS, CDR2 FQNEAQ. The CDR3 runs 16 residues. The CDR3 nucleotides are TGTGCCAGCAGCCTGGAAAGCGGGAGTGGGCCCTACGAGCAGTACTTC. This codes for CASSLESGSGPYEQYF.

The chain has TRBV9 and TRBJ1-6, with 10 bases that match TRBD1. Losses at the gene ends were 7 bases for V and 3 bases for J; bases not matched to a gene: 4. The CDR3 contains 15 residues. Germline V gene sequence: CDR1 SGDLS, CDR2 YYNGEE. The DNA of the CDR3 is TGTGCCAGCGCGGGGGACAGGGGCTATAATTCACCCCTCCACTTT. This codes for CASAGDRGYNSPLHF.